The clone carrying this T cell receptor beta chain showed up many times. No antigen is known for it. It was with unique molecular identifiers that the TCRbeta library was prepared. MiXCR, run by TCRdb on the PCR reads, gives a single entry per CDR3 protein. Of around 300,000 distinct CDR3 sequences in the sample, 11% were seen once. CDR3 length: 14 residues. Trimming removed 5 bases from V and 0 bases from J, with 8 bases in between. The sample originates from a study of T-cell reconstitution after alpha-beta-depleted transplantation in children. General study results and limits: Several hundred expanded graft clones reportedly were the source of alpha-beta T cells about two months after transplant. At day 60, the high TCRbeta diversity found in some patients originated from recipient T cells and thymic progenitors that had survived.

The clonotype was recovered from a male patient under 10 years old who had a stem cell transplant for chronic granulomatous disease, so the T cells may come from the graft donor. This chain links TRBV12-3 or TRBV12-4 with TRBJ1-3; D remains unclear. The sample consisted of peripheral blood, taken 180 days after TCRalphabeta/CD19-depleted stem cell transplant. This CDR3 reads CASSQTDSGNTIYF. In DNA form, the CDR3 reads TGTGCCAGCAGTCAGACCGACTCTGGAAACACCATATATTTT.